The rows below give T cell receptor beta chains drawn from one sample of a study of OX40 agonist ivuxolimab in advanced cancers. The table came from immunoSEQ multiplex PCR; TCRdb's copy has only in-frame clones and leaves some out. The sample lists some 150,000 clones; just over 90% were seen once. The sample consisted of CD4+ or CD8+ T cells sorted from blood, taken in a trial of the OX40 agonist ivuxolimab. These receptor sequences come from an adult with an advanced solid tumor such as melanoma, head and neck, liver or kidney cancer. Each CDR3 is given with its conserved first and last residue. Fields, in order: CDR3 length, V gene, D gene, clone size, J gene, CDR3 DNA, CDR3 protein. A D gene is named only where the DNA matches it firmly. Expanded clones get a size class; other rows say once, few or many, or leave the size out.

CDR3 length: 16; V gene: TRBV27; D gene: NA; clone size: NA; J gene: TRBJ2-7; CDR3 DNA: TGTGCCAGCAGTTTATGGGCGGCAGCCCCGTACTACGAGCAGTACTTC; CDR3 protein: CASSLWAAAPYYEQYF
CDR3 length: 15; V gene: TRBV19; D gene: TRBD1; clone size: NA; J gene: TRBJ1-2; CDR3 DNA: TGTGCCAGTAGTAACAGGGGGCCTCTCGTCTATGGCTACACCTTC; CDR3 protein: CASSNRGPLVYGYTF
CDR3 length: 13; V gene: TRBV5-1; D gene: NA; clone size: once; J gene: TRBJ1-5; CDR3 DNA: TGCGCCAGCAGCTTGGAGCAAAATCAGCCCCAGCATTTT; CDR3 protein: CASSLEQNQPQHF
CDR3 length: 14; V gene: TRBV10-3; D gene: NA; clone size: NA; J gene: TRBJ1-5; CDR3 DNA: TGTGCCATCAGTCGAGGGGATGGCAATCAGCCCCAGCATTTT; CDR3 protein: CAISRGDGNQPQHF
CDR3 length: 15; V gene: TRBV7-2; D gene: NA; clone size: NA; J gene: TRBJ1-1; CDR3 DNA: TGTGCCAGCAGCTTAGGATCAGGGATGAACACTGAAGCTTTCTTT; CDR3 protein: CASSLGSGMNTEAFF
CDR3 length: 15; V gene: TRBV18; D gene: TRBD2; clone size: NA; J gene: TRBJ2-7; CDR3 DNA: TGTGCCAGCTCACCAACTAGCGGGAGCTCCTACGAGCAGTACTTC; CDR3 protein: CASSPTSGSSYEQYF
CDR3 length: 14; V gene: TRBV19; D gene: TRBD1; clone size: NA; J gene: TRBJ1-5; CDR3 DNA: TGTGCCAGTAGCCGGGACAGATTTGATCAGCCCCAGCATTTT; CDR3 protein: CASSRDRFDQPQHF
CDR3 length: 15; V gene: TRBV7-2; D gene: TRBD2; clone size: NA; J gene: TRBJ2-7; CDR3 DNA: TGTGCCAGCAGCTTCAGACTAGCGCGGGGGGACGAGCAGTACTTC; CDR3 protein: CASSFRLARGDEQYF
CDR3 length: 17; V gene: TRBV13; D gene: NA; clone size: NA; J gene: TRBJ2-5; CDR3 DNA: TGTGCCAGCAGCCCGGGTCCGGGCGAAGAGGCCCAAGAGACCCAGTACTTC; CDR3 protein: CASSPGPGEEAQETQYF
CDR3 length: 13; V gene: TRBV2; D gene: NA; clone size: few; J gene: TRBJ2-5; CDR3 DNA: TGTGCCAGCAGCAGAGGGCTGGGCGAGACCCAGTACTTC; CDR3 protein: CASSRGLGETQYF
CDR3 length: 20; V gene: TRBV6-1; D gene: TRBD2; clone size: NA; J gene: TRBJ2-3; CDR3 DNA: TGTGCCAGCAGTGCCACAACTAGCGGGGGGGCCGGATCCCCCCTTGATACGCAGTATTTT; CDR3 protein: CASSATTSGGAGSPLDTQYF
CDR3 length: 18; V gene: TRBV7-2; D gene: TRBD2; clone size: few; J gene: TRBJ2-5; CDR3 DNA: TGTGCCAGCAGCCCGGGACTAGCGGGGGGGCCGCGCCAAGAGACCCAGTACTTC; CDR3 protein: CASSPGLAGGPRQETQYF
CDR3 length: 13; V gene: TRBV28; D gene: TRBD1; clone size: NA; J gene: TRBJ2-7; CDR3 DNA: TGTGCCAGCAGTTCCGGACAGGACTACGAGCAGTACTTC; CDR3 protein: CASSSGQDYEQYF
CDR3 length: 13; V gene: TRBV30; D gene: NA; clone size: NA; J gene: TRBJ2-4; CDR3 DNA: TGTGCCTGGAGTGAAATCCGCCAGGACCCCCAGTACTTC; CDR3 protein: CAWSEIRQDPQYF
CDR3 length: 15; V gene: TRBV5-1; D gene: TRBD2; clone size: NA; J gene: TRBJ2-3; CDR3 DNA: TGCGCCAGCAGCTTGGCCGGGGGGGCGACAGATACGCAGTATTTT; CDR3 protein: CASSLAGGATDTQYF
CDR3 length: 11; V gene: TRBV12-5; D gene: NA; clone size: few; J gene: TRBJ2-5; CDR3 DNA: TGTGCTAGTGGTTTGGAAGAGACCCAGTACTTC; CDR3 protein: CASGLEETQYF
CDR3 length: 15; V gene: TRBV19; D gene: NA; clone size: once; J gene: TRBJ1-1; CDR3 DNA: TGTGCCAGTAGTTATTTACTGGTAGGGAACGCTGAAGCTTTCTTT; CDR3 protein: CASSYLLVGNAEAFF
CDR3 length: 14; V gene: TRBV7-2; D gene: NA; clone size: NA; J gene: TRBJ2-5; CDR3 DNA: TGTGCCAGCAGCCCGGCCCCGAAAGGAGGGACCCAGTACTTC; CDR3 protein: CASSPAPKGGTQYF
CDR3 length: 15; V gene: TRBV5-8; D gene: NA; clone size: NA; J gene: TRBJ1-5; CDR3 DNA: TGTGCCAGCAGCGTGGGACCTTATAGCAATCAGCCCCAGCATTTT; CDR3 protein: CASSVGPYSNQPQHF
CDR3 length: 14; V gene: TRBV5-4; D gene: NA; clone size: NA; J gene: TRBJ1-2; CDR3 DNA: TGTGCCAGCAGCATTACCCCAGGAGACTATGGCTACACCTTC; CDR3 protein: CASSITPGDYGYTF
CDR3 length: 15; V gene: TRBV6-5; D gene: NA; clone size: NA; J gene: TRBJ2-3; CDR3 DNA: TGTGCCAGCAGTTACTCGCTGGGGAGCACAGATACGCAGTATTTT; CDR3 protein: CASSYSLGSTDTQYF
CDR3 length: 14; V gene: TRBV7-2; D gene: NA; clone size: NA; J gene: TRBJ1-1; CDR3 DNA: TGTGCCAGCAGCTTAATCGGCCAGAACACTGAAGCTTTCTTT; CDR3 protein: CASSLIGQNTEAFF
CDR3 length: 11; V gene: TRBV28; D gene: TRBD1; clone size: NA; J gene: TRBJ2-7; CDR3 DNA: TGTGCCTCGACAGGGTCCTACGAGCAGTACTTC; CDR3 protein: CASTGSYEQYF
CDR3 length: 15; V gene: TRBV25-1; D gene: NA; clone size: NA; J gene: TRBJ1-6; CDR3 DNA: TGTGCCAGCAGTGAATCTCGCCAGGGCAATTCACCCCTCCACTTT; CDR3 protein: CASSESRQGNSPLHF
CDR3 length: 16; V gene: TRBV19; D gene: NA; clone size: few; J gene: TRBJ2-7; CDR3 DNA: TGTGCCAGTAGCCCGTCGCCCGTCCTGGGGGACTACGAGCAGTACTTC; CDR3 protein: CASSPSPVLGDYEQYF
CDR3 length: 13; V gene: TRBV30; D gene: NA; clone size: NA; J gene: TRBJ1-3; CDR3 DNA: TGTGCCTGGAACAGGGCCGAGGGAAACACCATATATTTT; CDR3 protein: CAWNRAEGNTIYF
CDR3 length: 14; V gene: TRBV7-2; D gene: TRBD1; clone size: NA; J gene: TRBJ2-5; CDR3 DNA: TGTGCCAGCAGCCCACAAGGGGGCCGTGAGACCCAGTACTTC; CDR3 protein: CASSPQGGRETQYF
CDR3 length: 15; V gene: TRBV7-9; D gene: NA; clone size: NA; J gene: TRBJ1-4; CDR3 DNA: TGTGCCAGCAGCTTAGTCAAGGGTAGCCGGGAAAAACTGTTTTTT; CDR3 protein: CASSLVKGSREKLFF
CDR3 length: 14; V gene: TRBV18; D gene: TRBD1; clone size: NA; J gene: TRBJ1-1; CDR3 DNA: TGTGCCAGCTCACCCGGACAGGGGGGCACTGAAGCTTTCTTT; CDR3 protein: CASSPGQGGTEAFF
CDR3 length: 16; V gene: TRBV11-2; D gene: NA; clone size: NA; J gene: TRBJ2-7; CDR3 DNA: TGTGCCAGCAGCCACCGCCTCGACCCCATTAAGGACGAGCAGTACTTC; CDR3 protein: CASSHRLDPIKDEQYF
CDR3 length: 17; V gene: TRBV5-1; D gene: TRBD1; clone size: NA; J gene: TRBJ2-1; CDR3 DNA: TGCGCCAGCGGGCCCATTGGTGGGACAGATGCTTTGAATGAGCAGTTCTTC; CDR3 protein: CASGPIGGTDALNEQFF
CDR3 length: 12; V gene: TRBV10-3; D gene: TRBD1; clone size: NA; J gene: TRBJ1-1; CDR3 DNA: TGTGCCATCAGTGCAGGGGGCGGTGAAGCTTTCTTT; CDR3 protein: CAISAGGGEAFF
CDR3 length: 14; V gene: TRBV5-1; D gene: NA; clone size: NA; J gene: TRBJ1-5; CDR3 DNA: TGCGCCAGCAGCTCGGGGGGGATAGGGCAGCCCCAGCATTTT; CDR3 protein: CASSSGGIGQPQHF